The 18 T cell receptor beta chains listed next were all sequenced from one sample in a study of vaccination and CD4 T cells after COVID-19. No antigen has been identified for these receptors. The assay that was used to sequence DNA from cultured CD4+ T cells was the Oncomine TCR Beta short-read assay. TCRdb independently ran MiXCR on the PCR reads; one entry per CDR3 protein. The sample has 12,000 to 15,000 distinct CDR3 sequences; nearly 35% are singletons. Treatment indicated: roughly ten-day PBMC culture with coronavirus spike peptide pools or control peptides (ViraFEST assay). The sequenced sample was cultured CD4+ T cells from blood. Receptors originate from a human donor with COVID-19.

The V gene is TRBV4-1, the J gene TRBJ1-6; D is unclear. The V gene's germline CDR1 is MGHRA and CDR2 YSYEKL. The CDR3 consists of 18 residues. Trimming pared 1 base from V and 7 bases from J, leaving 20 bases between. This CDR3 reads CASSQGRERVWANSPLHF. CDR3 coding DNA: TGCGCCAGCAGCCAAGGCCGGGAACGGGTGTGGGCAAATTCACCCCTCCACTTT.

This clonotype was seen more than once but under ten times. The CDR3 DNA is TGTGCCAGCAGTTCGGGACTAGCGGGGGGGCGTGGAGAGACCCAGTACTTC. Its translation: CASSSGLAGGRGETQYF. The chain is built from TRBV27 and TRBJ2-5, with 16 bases matching TRBD2. Germline trimming cut 4 bases from V and 4 bases from J; bases unmatched to any gene: 6. CDR3 size: 17 residues. CDR1 is MNHEY, CDR2 SMNVEV, per germline (reference sequence).

The chain uses TRBV6-1 and TRBJ1-1, with no clear D. The CDR3 is 13 residues long. Germline loops: CDR1 MNHNS, CDR2 SASEGT. Trimming removed 6 bases from V and 8 bases from J, with 16 bases in between. CDR3 bases: TGTGCCAGCAGACAACCCGGGTGGAGGGAAGCTTTCTTT. It yields the protein CASRQPGWREAFF.

This clonotype appeared a few times. J is TRBJ1-1 and V is TRBV2; TRBD1 agrees at 9 bases. The CDR3 runs 14 residues. Unmatched junction bases numbered 5, after V lost 5 bases and J lost 4 bases. The germline gives CDR1 SNHLY, CDR2 FYNNEI. The CDR3 reads CASSKDRGSTEAFF. The CDR3 nucleotides read TGTGCCAGCAGTAAAGACAGGGGGTCCACTGAAGCTTTCTTT.

This clonotype was recorded a few times. J is TRBJ2-2 and V is TRBV10-3; 7 nucleotides line up with TRBD1. Germline assignment: CDR1 ENHRY and CDR2 SYGVKD. This CDR3 spans 19 amino acids. Germline trimming cut 4 bases from V and 1 base from J; bases unmatched to any gene: 15. CDR3 in amino acids: CAISATTSVGTVNTGELFF. The CDR3 nucleotides are TGTGCCATCAGTGCCACTACATCCGTTGGGACAGTGAACACCGGGGAGCTGTTTTTT.

This clonotype has only a few counts. The chain links TRBV27 to TRBJ1-2; no definite D call. Germline CDR1 and CDR2: MNHEY and SMNVEV (reference sequence). This CDR3 is built from 13 residues. Trimming shortened V by 5 bases and J by 6 bases, and 13 bases separated the two germline ends. The CDR3 DNA sequence: TGTGCCAGCAGTCCCCGGGTCGGCCATGGCTACACCTTC. This encodes CASSPRVGHGYTF.

The V and J genes are TRBV12-3 or TRBV12-4 and TRBJ2-5; 10 bases match TRBD2. The J segment lost 2 bases and the V segment lost 5 bases, leaving 11 bases of the junction unmatched. This CDR3 has 17 amino acids. Written as DNA, the CDR3 is TGTGCCAGCAGTAGACTAGCGGGTGACCCGGGACAAGAGACCCAGTACTTC. Encoded protein: CASSRLAGDPGQETQYF.

CDR3 region: CASSQASGSGNTIYF. The CDR3 DNA sequence: TGCGCCAGCAGCCAAGCATCAGGCTCTGGAAACACCATATATTTT. J is TRBJ1-3 and V is TRBV4-3; D gene ambiguous. CDR3 length: 15 residues. The ends were cut back, 1 base at V and 0 bases at J, with 7 bases in the middle. Germline assignment: CDR1 LGHNA and CDR2 YSLEER.

This clonotype appeared a few times. The chain combines TRBV24-1 with TRBJ2-1; TRBD2 agrees at 11 bases. J lost 1 base, V lost 7 bases, and 2 bases had no gene match. Germline V gene sequence: CDR1 KGHDR, CDR2 SFDVKD. CDR3 length: 15 residues. This CDR3 reads CATSPSGGSYNEQFF. DNA of the CDR3: TGTGCCACCAGCCCTAGCGGGGGGTCCTACAATGAGCAGTTCTTC.

This chain links TRBV2 with TRBJ2-1, with 7 bases lining up with TRBD1. The DNA end lines up better with TRBJ2-7; the J call may be wrong. Germline CDR1 and CDR2: SNHLY and FYNNEI. CDR3 length: 13 amino acids. CDR3 region: CASIPDRVGEQYF. Here the CDR3 DNA reads TGTGCCAGCATTCCCGACAGGGTGGGAGAGCAGTACTTC.

This clonotype was detected only a few times. The V gene is TRBV20-1, the J gene TRBJ2-2, with 9 bases matching TRBD1. The V and J ends lost 2 bases and 0 bases, in that order; junction bases with no gene match: 7. The CDR3 runs 17 residues. Germline assignment: CDR1 DFQATT and CDR2 SNEGSKA (reference sequence). This CDR3 reads CSARPGQGLTNTGELFF. The CDR3 DNA sequence: TGCAGTGCTAGACCGGGACAGGGCCTAACGAACACCGGGGAGCTGTTTTTT.

This clonotype was observed a few times. The rearrangement joins TRBV6-1 to TRBJ1-1; no firm D call. The CDR3 runs to 12 residues. Trimming pared 5 bases from V and 5 bases from J, leaving 9 bases between. Per the germline V gene, CDR1 is MNHNS and CDR2 is SASEGT. The CDR3 loop is CASSPPGTEAFF. CDR3 sequence (DNA): TGTGCCAGCAGTCCCCCCGGGACTGAAGCTTTCTTT.

The V call is TRBV12-3 or TRBV12-4, the J call TRBJ1-2; weak D call: TRBD1 (5 bases). The V end lost 1 base, the J end lost 1 base, and 7 bases lay between the germline ends. This CDR3 is built from 14 residues. The CDR3 DNA is TGTGCCAGCAGTTTAGAGACAGATAACTATGGCTACACCTTC. Its translation: CASSLETDNYGYTF.

V and J are TRBV4-2 and TRBJ2-3; TRBD2 might be the D (6 bases). CDR1 LGHNA and CDR2 YNFKEQ come from the germline V gene. Trimming pared 3 bases from V and 1 base from J, leaving 8 bases between. This CDR3 contains 14 residues. In nucleotides, the CDR3 is TGTGCCAGCAGCCAGGAGGGCGGCACAGATACGCAGTATTTT. This sequence encodes CASSQEGGTDTQYF.

This clonotype has a single count. V is TRBV18 and J is TRBJ1-3, with D tentatively TRBD1 (5 bases). CDR1 KGHSH and CDR2 LQKENI come from the germline V gene. Deletions cut 3 bases from V and 1 base from J, with 7 bases between. The CDR3 has 14 amino acids. The DNA for the CDR3 is TGTGCCAGCTCACCCGACAGATCTGGAAACACCATATATTTT. Translating gives CASSPDRSGNTIYF.

The rearrangement uses TRBV25-1 and TRBJ2-7; D remains ambiguous. Germline V gene data show CDR1 as MGHDK and CDR2 as SYGVNS. With 4 bases removed from V and 9 bases from J, the gap between germline ends came to 10 bases. This CDR3 has 11 amino acids. This chain's CDR3 is CASSGIMGQYF. CDR3 bases: TGTGCCAGCAGTGGGATTATGGGGCAGTACTTC.

This clonotype was seen a handful of times. The CDR3 coding sequence is TGTGCCAGCAGCCAAGGACTCAACACAGATACGCAGTATTTT. The encoded protein is CASSQGLNTDTQYF. The chain has TRBV14 and TRBJ2-3; D call uncertain. V lost 1 base to trimming and J lost 2 bases, with 7 bases between them. Germline-derived CDR1 and CDR2 are SGHDN and FVKESK. CDR3 length: 14 residues.

The genes are TRBV6-2 or TRBV6-3 and TRBJ2-1, with D perhaps matching TRBD1 (6 bases). Germline CDR1 reads MNHEY; CDR2 reads SVGEGT. The CDR3 sequence is 16 residues long. Trimming took off 4 bases at V and 0 bases at J, with 13 bases between the two ends. The CDR3 DNA is TGTGCCAGCAGTTTCAGACAGGCCACCTCCTACAATGAGCAGTTCTTC. Protein product: CASSFRQATSYNEQFF.